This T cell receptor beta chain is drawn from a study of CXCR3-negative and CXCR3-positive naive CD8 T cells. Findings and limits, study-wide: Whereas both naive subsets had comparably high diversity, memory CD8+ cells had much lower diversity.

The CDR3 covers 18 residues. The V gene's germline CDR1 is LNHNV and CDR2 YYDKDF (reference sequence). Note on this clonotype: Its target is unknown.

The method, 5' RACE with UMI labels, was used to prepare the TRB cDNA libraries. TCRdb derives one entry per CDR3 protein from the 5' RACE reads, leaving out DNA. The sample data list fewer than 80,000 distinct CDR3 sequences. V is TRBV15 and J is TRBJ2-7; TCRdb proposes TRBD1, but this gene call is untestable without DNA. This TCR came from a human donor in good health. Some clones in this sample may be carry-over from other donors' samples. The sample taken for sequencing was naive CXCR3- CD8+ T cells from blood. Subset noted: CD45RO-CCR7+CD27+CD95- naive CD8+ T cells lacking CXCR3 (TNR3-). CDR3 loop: CATSRGSNTGTASREQYF.